The rows below give T cell receptor beta chains drawn from one sample of a study of blood T cell repertoires in COVID-19. Using immunoSEQ multiplex PCR, the repertoire was profiled, and TCRdb retains in-frame clones only, with some absent. The sample yields roughly 48,000 clones, about nine tenths seen once. Material: peripheral blood. These receptors all come from a human donor in a cohort sampled during active COVID-19. The CDR3 runs from the conserved cysteine through the conserved F or W. D genes are given only for firm matches. Clone size is stated in some rows and not others, as once, few, many or a class when expanded.

>TRBJ1-1|.|TRBD1|TRBV11-2
TGTGCCAGCAGCGCTGGACAGGGGGCGCCTGAAGCTTTCTTT
CASSAGQGAPEAFF
>TRBJ2-7|large|TRBD2|TRBV4-2
TGTGCCAGCAGCACCACTAGCGGGGTGACTTACGAGCAGTACTTC
CASSTTSGVTYEQYF
>TRBJ2-1|few|TRBD2|TRBV6-2/TRBV6-3
TGTGCCAGCAGTTATCCCATTCAGGGACTAGCGTTACACAATGAGCAGTTCTTC
CASSYPIQGLALHNEQFF
>TRBJ1-1|.|.|TRBV5-1
TGCGCCAGCAGCTTGTATGGGCTGAACACTGAAGCTTTCTTT
CASSLYGLNTEAFF
>TRBJ1-2|.|TRBD1|TRBV7-9
TGTGCCAGCAGCCCCCGGACAGGGTCGAACTATGGCTACACCTTC
CASSPRTGSNYGYTF
>TRBJ2-1|.|TRBD1|TRBV5-1
TGCGCCAGCAGCTGGGACACAGGGGGCGGCGAGCAGTTCTTC
CASSWDTGGGEQFF
>TRBJ2-7|.|.|TRBV2
TGTGCCCTACACTATGGTCTTCCCTACGAGCAGTACTTC
CALHYGLPYEQYF
>TRBJ1-4|.|.|TRBV5-1
TGCGCCAGCAGCTTGACAAGTCTGGCTAATGAAAAACTGTTTTTT
CASSLTSLANEKLFF
>TRBJ2-7|once|.|TRBV6-5
TGTGCCAGCAGTTACTACCTCGGGGGGCTCGGCGACGAGCAGTACTTC
CASSYYLGGLGDEQYF
>TRBJ2-3|.|.|TRBV4-3
TGCGCCAGCAGCCTAAACCCTTACAGGGCGACAGATACGCAGTATTTT
CASSLNPYRATDTQYF
>TRBJ1-2|.|.|TRBV5-6
TGTGCCAGCAGCTTATTTACGCGGTCGCTTGGCTACACCTTC
CASSLFTRSLGYTF
>TRBJ2-7|.|TRBD1|TRBV5-6
TGTGCCAGCAGCTTACAGGGGTTGACCTACGAGCAGTACTTC
CASSLQGLTYEQYF
>TRBJ2-3|.|TRBD1|TRBV19
TGTGCCAGTAACCCGGGGACAGGGGGGGATACGCAGTATTTT
CASNPGTGGDTQYF
>TRBJ1-1|.|.|TRBV11-2
TGTGCCAGCAGCCCCGCGATAACTGAAGCTTTCTTT
CASSPAITEAFF
>TRBJ1-6|few|.|TRBV6-2/TRBV6-3
TGTGCCAGCAGTCCCCAGTTGGTCTCACCCCTCCACTTT
CASSPQLVSPLHF
>TRBJ2-7|.|.|TRBV6-6
TGTGCCAGCAGTTACTCTCGGGACACCTATCAGTACTTC
CASSYSRDTYQYF
>TRBJ1-5|.|.|TRBV6-1
TGTGCCAGCAGTGAGATCGGGGTCGGACAGCCCCAGCATTTT
CASSEIGVGQPQHF
>TRBJ2-3|.|TRBD1|TRBV3-1/TRBV3-2
TGTGCCAGCAGCCAAGTCGGACAGGGGAGCACAGATACGCAGTATTTT
CASSQVGQGSTDTQYF
>TRBJ2-7|.|.|TRBV9
TGTGCCAGCAGCATACGAGAGCACTCCTACGAGCAGTACTTC
CASSIREHSYEQYF
>TRBJ2-7|.|TRBD1|TRBV2
TGTGCCAGCAGATTCCGGGACAGCTTCTACGAGCAGTACTTC
CASRFRDSFYEQYF